The 29 T cell receptor beta chains reported below all come from one sample, sequenced in a study of blood T cell repertoires in COVID-19. Here immunoSEQ multiplex PCR was the method, and the copy in TCRdb shows in-frame clones only, minus some. The sample has hundreds of thousands of clones; approximately 90% are singletons. Source material: peripheral blood. These receptor sequences come from a young woman who had recovered from COVID-19.

This clone was recorded once. The V gene is TRBV3-1 (or the pseudogene TRBV3-2), the J gene TRBJ2-3, with 8 bases identical to TRBD1. This CDR3 comprises 15 residues. Germline V gene lookup returns CDR1 LGHDT and CDR2 YNNKEL (reference sequence). The trim removed 6 bases at V and 5 bases at J, leaving 10 bases unmatched. The CDR3 bases are TGTGCCAGCAGTTTTGGACAGGGCCGGGGAGATACGCAGTATTTT. It codes for CASSFGQGRGDTQYF.

The rearrangement joins TRBV5-1 to TRBJ2-2; TRBD1 aligns across 8 bases. The germline CDR1 and CDR2 sequences are SGHRS and YFSETQ. This CDR3 contains 16 residues. V lost 0 bases and J lost 3; bases outside the gene matches: 4. CDR3 in DNA: TGCGCCAGCAGCTTGGGGACAGGGCGACACACCGGGGAGCTGTTTTTT. This sequence encodes CASSLGTGRHTGELFF.

This clone was detected only once. J is TRBJ1-5 and V is TRBV18; D is uncertain. Germline loops: CDR1 KGHSH, CDR2 LQKENI. V was pared by 6 bases and J by 6 bases, with 21 bases between. The CDR3 runs to 16 residues. As DNA, the CDR3 is TGTGCCAGCTCCTCCGGGAGAAGAGGACTTCGTCAGCCCCAGCATTTT. It yields the protein CASSSGRRGLRQPQHF.

The genes are TRBV5-4 and TRBJ2-3; a weak D match, TRBD2 (6 bases). Trimming shortened V by 5 bases and J by 1 base, and 11 bases separated the two germline ends. CDR3 length equals 14 residues. Germline lookup yields CDR1 SGHNT and CDR2 YYREEE (reference sequence). CDR3 sequence (DNA): TGTGCCAGCAGTCCGGGACTGGGCACAGATACGCAGTATTTT. Translating gives CASSPGLGTDTQYF.

CDR3 loop: CASSRGSGGNTEAFF. The CDR3 DNA follows: TGTGCCAGCTCACGCGGGTCCGGGGGAAACACTGAAGCTTTCTTT. The chain carries TRBV18 and TRBJ1-1; weak D call: TRBD1 (5 bases). Germline CDR1 and CDR2: KGHSH and LQKENI. With 4 bases removed from V and 2 bases from J, the gap between germline ends came to 14 bases. The CDR3 runs to 15 residues.

Only a few counts were recorded for this clone. The junction does not match germline at one end; this may be a read error. The genes are TRBV4-1 and TRBJ1-5, with D uncertain. Germline CDR1 MGHRA, CDR2 YSYEKL. This CDR3 is 15 amino acids long. This chain's CDR3 is CASSPRSGSNQPQHF. The CDR3 DNA reads as TGCGCCAGCAGCCCCCGATCAGGTTCCAATCAACCCCAGCATTTT.

The chain combines TRBV7-8 with TRBJ1-3, with 7 bases matching TRBD1. Trimming removed 0 bases from V and 2 bases from J; junction bases left unmatched: 4. The CDR3 runs 16 residues. Germline loops: CDR1 SGHVS, CDR2 FQNEAQ. CDR3 sequence: CASSLATGKTGNTIYF. In DNA form, the CDR3 reads TGTGCCAGCAGCTTAGCGACAGGGAAAACTGGAAACACCATATATTTT.

This clone is a singleton in its sample. The rearrangement links TRBV28 to TRBJ2-1; TRBD2 agrees at 8 bases. The CDR3 totals 17 residues. The J segment lost 8 bases and the V segment lost 6 bases, leaving 18 bases of the junction unmatched. The germline gives CDR1 MDHEN, CDR2 SYDVKM. The DNA of the CDR3 is TGTGCCAGCAGCACTCCCCCGGGGGGGGGCGAAAGACATGAGCAGTTCTTC. Its protein product is CASSTPPGGGERHEQFF.

The rearrangement joins TRBV28 to TRBJ1-2; 9 nucleotides line up with TRBD1. Germline V gene sequence: CDR1 MDHEN, CDR2 SYDVKM. This CDR3 is 17 amino acids long. Trimming cost V 1 base and J 3 bases; bases outside gene matches: 9. For the CDR3, the DNA is TGTGCCAGCAGTTTATCCCGGACAGGGGAATTGGACTATGGCTACACCTTC. Its translation is CASSLSRTGELDYGYTF.

V gene TRBV5-1 combines with J gene TRBJ2-7; 8 bases are shared with TRBD1. The ends lost 3 bases at V and 3 bases at J; junction bases unmatched: 11. The germline CDR1 and CDR2 sequences are SGHRS and YFSETQ. The CDR3 runs 16 residues. The CDR3 sequence is CASSSHPRGRVYEQYF. DNA for the CDR3: TGCGCCAGCAGCTCTCACCCCAGGGGGCGCGTCTACGAGCAGTACTTC.

The chain joins TRBV24-1 to TRBJ1-1; D uncertain. CDR1 and CDR2 (germline): KGHDR, SFDVKD. The CDR3 totals 11 residues. The V gene lost 4 bases and the J gene lost 8 bases, with 7 bases spanning the gap. The CDR3 nucleotides are TGTGCCACCAGTGAGGCAGAAGAAGCTTTCTTT. Protein: CATSEAEEAFF.

The chain uses TRBV9 and TRBJ2-1; tentatively, D is TRBD1 (5 bases). V lost 3 bases and J 8 bases, leaving 9 bases between the germline ends. The CDR3 totals 12 residues. CDR1 and CDR2 from the germline V gene are SGDLS and YYNGEE. CDR3 sequence reads: CASSARVDEQFF. DNA of the CDR3: TGTGCCAGCAGCGCCAGGGTCGATGAGCAGTTCTTC.

This clone has more than one count but fewer than ten. In DNA, the CDR3 is TGCGCCAGCAGCCAAGGGGCAGGGGTCGGAAACACCATATATTTT. It encodes CASSQGAGVGNTIYF. The chain has TRBV4-1 and TRBJ1-3, with TRBD1 as a possible D gene (6 bases). Trimming pared 1 base from V and 4 bases from J, leaving 11 bases between. CDR1 and CDR2 from the germline V gene are MGHRA and YSYEKL. CDR3 length: 15 residues.

This clone has only a few counts. The rearrangement uses TRBV28 and TRBJ2-1; no firm D call. The germline V gene has CDR1 MDHEN and CDR2 SYDVKM. The CDR3 length is 11 residues. V lost 3 bases and J lost 12, with 9 bases in between. The DNA for the CDR3 is TGTGCCAGCAGTTTCCAACGCGGGCAGTTCTTC. Encoded protein: CASSFQRGQFF.

The chain is built from TRBV10-3 and TRBJ2-3; 11 nucleotides align to TRBD2. V lost 0 bases, J lost 0 bases, and 5 bases stayed unmatched. CDR3 size: 18 residues. CDR1 and CDR2 from the germline V gene are ENHRY and SYGVKD. The CDR3 reads CAISESLTSGGSTDTQYF. The CDR3, as DNA: TGTGCCATCAGTGAGTCTTTAACTAGCGGGGGAAGCACAGATACGCAGTATTTT.

This chain joins TRBV5-1 and TRBJ1-3, with 7 positions matching TRBD1. The CDR3 length is 16 residues. V dropped 3 bases and J dropped 2; count of bases not matched to a gene: 8. The germline V gene encodes CDR1 SGHRS and CDR2 YFSETQ. The CDR3: CASSSRGQVAGNTIYF. The CDR3 DNA reads TGCGCCAGCAGCTCGCGCGGACAGGTCGCTGGAAACACCATATATTTT.

This chain joins TRBV30 and TRBJ1-4; 8 bases agree with TRBD1. CDR3 length equals 15 residues. Unmatched junction bases numbered 12, after V lost 4 bases and J lost 8 bases. The V gene's germline CDR1 is GTSNPN and CDR2 SVGIG (reference sequence). CDR3: CAWKISGGSAEKLFF. As DNA, the CDR3 is TGTGCCTGGAAAATATCAGGGGGCTCAGCGGAAAAACTGTTTTTT.

The V and J genes are TRBV19 and TRBJ1-1; D might be TRBD1 (6 bases). The V gene's germline CDR1 is LNHDA and CDR2 SQIVND (reference sequence). This CDR3 is built from 15 residues. The germline V and J ends were trimmed by 4 bases and 6 bases, with 18 bases remaining between them. The CDR3 nucleotides are TGTGCCAGTAGTAACGTTGGCAGGGGATGGGCTGAAGCTTTCTTT. Amino acid sequence: CASSNVGRGWAEAFF.

This chain uses TRBV11-1 with TRBJ2-7; D is undetermined. This CDR3 comprises 14 residues. The V gene lost 1 base and the J gene lost 4 bases, with 11 bases spanning the gap. CDR1 and CDR2 (germline): SGHAT, FQDESV (reference sequence). The CDR3 spells CASSLVQENYEQYF. The CDR3 coding sequence is TGTGCCAGCAGCTTAGTGCAGGAAAATTACGAGCAGTACTTC.

The chain has TRBV2 and TRBJ1-6; maybe TRBD1 (6 bases). The germline V and J ends were trimmed by 6 bases and 0 bases, with 9 bases remaining between them. CDR3 length equals 15 residues. Per the germline V gene, CDR1 is SNHLY and CDR2 is FYNNEI. This CDR3 reads CASRDRSSYNSPLHF. CDR3 in DNA: TGTGCCAGCAGGGACAGAAGCTCCTATAATTCACCCCTCCACTTT.

This clone was seen only once. The chain carries TRBV7-3 and TRBJ2-5, with D perhaps matching TRBD2 (5 bases). This CDR3 has 13 amino acids. The ends were cut back, 5 bases at V and 4 bases at J, with 11 bases in the middle. Germline lookup yields CDR1 SGHTA and CDR2 FQGTGA. CDR3 residues: CASSLRLRETQYF. The CDR3 DNA follows: TGTGCCAGCAGCCTAAGACTACGAGAGACCCAGTACTTC.

This clone was seen a few times. V gene TRBV12-3 or TRBV12-4 combines with J gene TRBJ2-7; D is ambiguous. The CDR3 is 13 amino acids. V shed 5 bases and J shed 1 base, with 9 bases lying between them. The CDR3 here is CASSVAHSYEQYF. DNA of the CDR3: TGTGCCAGCAGTGTGGCCCATTCCTACGAGCAGTACTTC.

About this clone: A much larger clone lies a single base off, so this may be a read error. CDR3 sequence (DNA): TGTGCCAGCAGTCCCTGGGGGGACTATGGCTACACCTTC. Encoded protein: CASSPWGDYGYTF. The chain recombines TRBV12-3 or TRBV12-4 with TRBJ1-2, with a possible D match to TRBD1 (5 bases). This CDR3 is built from 13 residues. The germline V and J ends were trimmed by 5 bases and 3 bases, with 10 bases remaining between them.

The V gene is TRBV5-1, the J gene TRBJ2-5; 9 positions match TRBD1. The CDR3 contains 15 residues. CDR1 and CDR2 from the germline V gene are SGHRS and YFSETQ. Trimming cost V 4 bases and J 5 bases; bases outside gene matches: 9. The CDR3 DNA follows: TGCGCCAGCAGCGACGGGACAGGGCTGATGGAGACCCAGTACTTC. Protein sequence: CASSDGTGLMETQYF.

CDR3 sequence reads: CASSQDFQVNNSPLHF. The DNA for the CDR3 is TGCGCCAGCAGCCAAGATTTTCAGGTTAATAATTCACCCCTCCACTTT. The chain employs TRBV4-1 and TRBJ1-6; no reliable D call. CDR3 length equals 16 residues. The V gene's germline CDR1 is MGHRA and CDR2 YSYEKL. The V end was cut by 0 bases, the J end by 5 bases, with 11 bases between.

This chain links TRBV19 with TRBJ1-2; D is uncertain. The CDR3 has 14 amino acids. V lost 7 bases, J lost 4 bases, and 16 bases lay in between. In germline, CDR1 is LNHDA, CDR2 SQIVND (reference sequence). CDR3 region: CASTREARVYGYTF. The CDR3 DNA reads as TGTGCCAGTACTCGGGAGGCTAGGGTCTATGGCTACACCTTC.

As to this clone: The same CDR3 arises from other DNA sequences in this sample as well. The rearrangement links TRBV30 to TRBJ1-5; D not certain. In germline, CDR1 is GTSNPN, CDR2 SVGIG (reference sequence). V was trimmed by 1 base and J by 2 bases, leaving 6 bases between them. The CDR3 is made up of 13 amino acids. This CDR3 reads CAWSGQGNQPQHF. The DNA for the CDR3 is TGTGCCTGGAGTGGGCAGGGCAATCAGCCCCAGCATTTT.

This rearrangement joins TRBV5-8 to TRBJ2-1; 9 bases are shared with TRBD2. Germline loops: CDR1 SGHTS, CDR2 YDEGEE. The CDR3 covers 16 residues. The V and J ends lost 3 bases and 5 bases, in that order; junction bases with no gene match: 9. The CDR3 is CASSSRKTSGHNEQFF. As DNA, the CDR3 is TGTGCCAGCAGCTCGAGAAAGACTAGCGGTCACAATGAGCAGTTCTTC.

The V call is TRBV10-2, the J call TRBJ1-1; D unclear. Deletions cut 6 bases from V and 1 base from J, with 9 bases between. The germline CDR1 and CDR2 sequences are WSHSY and SAAADI. The CDR3 covers 13 residues. CDR3 coding DNA: TGCGCCAGCAGCGGACTGGCGAACACTGAAGCTTTCTTT. Encoded protein: CASSGLANTEAFF.